The rows below give T cell receptor beta chains drawn from one sample of a study of shared clonotypes between healthy human individuals. Clones were read by immunoSEQ multiplex PCR, and TCRdb kept only the in-frame ones, dropping some. The table has some 740,000 clones, 85% to 95% seen once; the top ten hold under 30%. Sequencing was carried out using naive CD8+ T cells sorted from blood. These receptors were taken from a man aged 25 to 40 in good health. The CDR3 runs from the conserved cysteine through the conserved F or W. A D gene is named only where the DNA matches it firmly. Clone size is shown for a subset of rows, as once, few, many or a class of expanded clone.

size: .
J: TRBJ2-7
V: TRBV7-9
D: .
CDR3: CASSLESAYEQYF
DNA: TGTGCCAGCAGCTTAGAATCAGCCTACGAGCAGTACTTC

size: .
J: TRBJ2-7
V: TRBV7-9
D: .
CDR3: CASSSRTDEQYF
DNA: TGTGCCAGCAGCTCGCGTACCGACGAGCAGTACTTC

size: .
J: TRBJ2-5
V: TRBV2
D: .
CDR3: CASKGVLKTQYF
DNA: TGTGCCAGCAAGGGGGTACTGAAGACCCAGTACTTC

size: .
J: TRBJ2-7
V: TRBV9
D: .
CDR3: CASSVGGRASEQYF
DNA: TGTGCCAGCAGCGTAGGTGGGAGAGCGAGCGAGCAGTACTTC

size: .
J: TRBJ2-5
V: TRBV4-1
D: .
CDR3: CASSLSDRETQYF
DNA: TGCGCCAGCAGCCTCTCCGATCGGGAGACCCAGTACTTC

size: .
J: TRBJ2-5
V: TRBV7-6
D: .
CDR3: CASSSPRGLNQETQYF
DNA: TGTGCCAGCAGCTCTCCTCGCGGGCTGAACCAAGAGACCCAGTACTTC

size: few
J: TRBJ2-1
V: TRBV27
D: .
CDR3: CASSPRDRLDNEQFF
DNA: TGTGCCAGCAGTCCGAGGGACAGACTAGACAATGAGCAGTTCTTC

size: .
J: TRBJ2-7
V: TRBV7-2
D: TRBD1
CDR3: CASSLDRGHYEQYF
DNA: TGTGCCAGCAGTTTGGACAGGGGGCACTACGAGCAGTACTTC

size: .
J: TRBJ2-5
V: TRBV9
D: .
CDR3: CASSEGTVLGETQYF
DNA: TGTGCCAGCAGCGAGGGGACTGTCCTGGGGGAGACCCAGTACTTC

size: .
J: TRBJ2-5
V: TRBV13
D: .
CDR3: CASSPRSIGETQYF
DNA: TGTGCCAGCAGCCCAAGGAGTATTGGGGAGACCCAGTACTTC

size: once
J: TRBJ2-1
V: TRBV19
D: TRBD2
CDR3: CASSMGLAGNEQFF
DNA: TGTGCCAGTAGTATGGGACTAGCGGGGAATGAGCAGTTCTTC

size: .
J: TRBJ2-7
V: TRBV27
D: .
CDR3: CASSPLQRKHYEQYF
DNA: TGTGCCAGCAGTCCCCTACAACGGAAACACTACGAGCAGTACTTC

size: .
J: TRBJ2-2
V: TRBV6-5
D: .
CDR3: CASSYSISGAGELFF
DNA: TGTGCCAGCAGTTACTCGATTTCAGGGGCCGGGGAGCTGTTTTTT

size: once
J: TRBJ1-5
V: TRBV5-1
D: TRBD1
CDR3: CASSLGQGMNQPQHF
DNA: TGCGCCAGCAGCTTGGGACAGGGTATGAATCAGCCCCAGCATTTT

size: .
J: TRBJ2-5
V: TRBV7-9
D: TRBD2
CDR3: CASTPEALAEQQETQYF
DNA: TGTGCCAGCACCCCAGAAGCCCTAGCGGAGCAACAAGAGACCCAGTACTTC

size: .
J: TRBJ1-2
V: TRBV28
D: .
CDR3: CAIRGGANYGYTF
DNA: TGTGCCATCCGAGGAGGAGCTAACTATGGCTACACCTTC

size: .
J: TRBJ1-2
V: TRBV27
D: .
CDR3: CASSYDMGGSYGYTF
DNA: TGTGCCAGCAGCTACGACATGGGGGGCAGCTATGGCTACACCTTC

size: .
J: TRBJ2-1
V: TRBV13
D: .
CDR3: CASSPTGAAEQFF
DNA: TGTGCCAGCAGCCCGACGGGGGCGGCCGAGCAGTTCTTC

size: few
J: TRBJ2-7
V: TRBV11-2
D: TRBD2
CDR3: CASSFWLAGPHEQYF
DNA: TGTGCCAGCAGCTTTTGGCTAGCGGGTCCTCACGAGCAGTACTTC

size: .
J: TRBJ2-1
V: TRBV4-1
D: .
CDR3: CASSLYNEQFF
DNA: TGCGCCAGCAGCCTTTACAATGAGCAGTTCTTC

size: .
J: TRBJ2-1
V: TRBV11-3
D: TRBD2
CDR3: CASSSGLAGDEQFF
DNA: TGTGCCAGCAGCTCCGGACTAGCGGGAGATGAGCAGTTCTTC

size: .
J: TRBJ2-1
V: TRBV4-3
D: .
CDR3: CASSQDGTAYNEQFF
DNA: TGCGCCAGCAGCCAAGACGGGACTGCCTACAATGAGCAGTTCTTC

size: .
J: TRBJ2-3
V: TRBV9
D: .
CDR3: CASSGLKWANTDTQYF
DNA: TGTGCCAGCAGCGGCCTAAAATGGGCGAACACAGATACGCAGTATTTT

size: .
J: TRBJ2-7
V: TRBV11-2
D: .
CDR3: CASSWGGGTTYEQYF
DNA: TGTGCCAGCAGCTGGGGGGGCGGAACGACCTACGAGCAGTACTTC

size: .
J: TRBJ1-5
V: TRBV5-5
D: TRBD1
CDR3: CASSSGNRGWQPQHF
DNA: TGTGCCAGCAGCTCGGGGAACAGGGGTTGGCAGCCCCAGCATTTT

size: .
J: TRBJ2-7
V: TRBV2
D: .
CDR3: CASSEAMGTNFYEQYF
DNA: TGTGCCAGCAGTGAAGCTATGGGGACCAACTTTTACGAGCAGTACTTC

size: .
J: TRBJ1-2
V: TRBV10-3
D: .
CDR3: CAISESRIGAYGYTF
DNA: TGTGCCATCAGTGAGTCGAGAATCGGTGCCTATGGCTACACCTTC

size: .
J: TRBJ1-1
V: TRBV21-1
D: .
CDR3: CASSKGSPGWVGTEAFF
DNA: TGTGCCAGCAGCAAAGGTAGCCCAGGTTGGGTCGGCACTGAAGCTTTCTTT

size: .
J: TRBJ2-1
V: TRBV15
D: .
CDR3: CATSRERSSYNEQFF
DNA: TGTGCCACCAGCAGAGAGCGAAGCTCCTACAATGAGCAGTTCTTC

size: .
J: TRBJ2-2
V: TRBV7-9
D: .
CDR3: CASSVNRYTGELFF
DNA: TGTGCCAGCAGCGTAAACCGCTACACCGGGGAGCTGTTTTTT

size: .
J: TRBJ2-1
V: TRBV6-1
D: TRBD2
CDR3: CASSGPGGAGLYNEQFF
DNA: TGTGCCAGCAGTGGACCCGGTGGAGCGGGACTCTACAATGAGCAGTTCTTC

size: once
J: TRBJ2-3
V: TRBV9
D: .
CDR3: CASSVEGGGLPPDTQYF
DNA: TGTGCCAGCAGCGTAGAGGGAGGGGGCCTACCCCCAGATACGCAGTATTTT

size: once
J: TRBJ1-1
V: TRBV6-1
D: TRBD1
CDR3: CASSEPSDRGLTEAFF
DNA: TGTGCCAGCAGTGAACCTTCGGACAGGGGACTCACTGAAGCTTTCTTT

size: .
J: TRBJ2-5
V: TRBV15
D: .
CDR3: CATSRGGTQETQYF
DNA: TGTGCCACCAGCAGAGGGGGTACGCAAGAGACCCAGTACTTC

size: .
J: TRBJ2-1
V: TRBV19
D: TRBD2
CDR3: CASSPVRGLAGFRTNEQFF
DNA: TGTGCCAGTAGTCCCGTCCGGGGACTAGCGGGATTTAGAACCAATGAGCAGTTCTTC

size: .
J: TRBJ2-5
V: TRBV15
D: TRBD2
CDR3: CATSREAVREGQETQYF
DNA: TGTGCCACCAGCAGAGAAGCTGTGAGGGAGGGCCAAGAGACCCAGTACTTC

size: .
J: TRBJ1-3
V: TRBV5-1
D: .
CDR3: CASSWGDSGNTIYF
DNA: TGCGCCAGCAGCTGGGGGGACTCTGGAAACACCATATATTTT

size: once
J: TRBJ2-5
V: TRBV28
D: .
CDR3: CASSSRQLASQETQYF
DNA: TGTGCCAGCAGTTCGAGACAGCTCGCCTCCCAAGAGACCCAGTACTTC

size: .
J: TRBJ1-2
V: TRBV27
D: .
CDR3: CASSLSWGNYGYTF
DNA: TGTGCCAGCAGTTTATCGTGGGGAAACTATGGCTACACCTTC

size: .
J: TRBJ1-5
V: TRBV7-6
D: .
CDR3: CASSLRGGNQPQHF
DNA: TGTGCCAGCAGCTTAAGGGGGGGAAATCAGCCCCAGCATTTT